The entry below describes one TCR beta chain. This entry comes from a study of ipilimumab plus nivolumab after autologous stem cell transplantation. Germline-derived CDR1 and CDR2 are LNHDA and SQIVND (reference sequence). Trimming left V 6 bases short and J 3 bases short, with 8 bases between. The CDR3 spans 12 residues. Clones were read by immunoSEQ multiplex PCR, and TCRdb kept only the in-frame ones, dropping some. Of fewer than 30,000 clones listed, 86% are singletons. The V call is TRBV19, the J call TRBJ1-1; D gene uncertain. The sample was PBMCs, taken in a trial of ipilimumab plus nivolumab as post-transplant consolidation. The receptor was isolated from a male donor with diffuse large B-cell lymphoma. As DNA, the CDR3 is TGTGCCAGTAGGGGAGGGTACACTGAAGCTTTCTTT. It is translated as CASRGGYTEAFF.